Reported below is one T cell receptor (beta chain). Its antigen has not been determined. No qualities accompany the bases; no much larger clone lies one base away. TCRbeta CDR3 regions were amplified from genomic DNA by means of the immunoSEQ Assay, a bias-controlled multiplex PCR. As for the original processing: The number of nucleated cells in each sample was estimated from the amplification of reference gene primers within the assay. To quantify the absolute abundance of each unique TCRbeta CDR3 rearrangement, sequence reads were collapsed and filtered. For each sample, productive Simpson clonality was calculated as the square root of Simpson's diversity index over productive rearrangements. TCRdb mirrors the immuneACCESS table, restricted to in-frame sequences. Some clones are absent from its copies; in checked studies, under half trace to an unresolved V gene, and the reason for the others is unknown. That table is the source of V, J and clone size, and D and trimming were worked out from the DNA. The sample table records roughly 170,000 clones; about 83% of these occur just once. Approximately 12% of the sample is in the top ten clones.

The data belong to a study of blood T cell repertoires in COVID-19 (dated by TCRdb to the early 2020s). In the study overall: Samples from collaborators originated in the United States, Italy and Spain and spanned both the acute and convalescent phases of COVID-19. The dataset comprised deeply sampled blood TCRbeta repertoires from subjects exposed to, actively infected with, or recovered from COVID-19. Samples came from the ongoing ImmuneRACE study (first 160 participants) plus 1,254 subjects from 6 global collaborators. Sample metadata almost always included a de-identified subject ID, COVID-19 status, age in years and sex. Where available, HLA class I and class II types were obtained from metadata supplied by the sample provider rather than from assay-based typing. The prospective study material was composed of cDNA or gDNA derived from T cells, B-cell-depleted T cells, or PBMCs. The repertoires were released in a freely available public database meant as a resource for research on the immune response to SARS-CoV-2. General study outcomes and caveats: The amount of clinical and demographic metadata varied by source and participant and was provided uncurated.

The CDR3 spans 15 residues, from the cysteine through the phenylalanine. Of all the DNA, just the CDR3 is kept, 45 bases in frame from base 1. After removal of 2 bases from V and 0 bases from J, the junction retains 1 base not matched to a gene. From a lookup of the germline V gene, CDR1 and CDR2 are SGHTA and FQGNSA. In Seattle, one collaborating source enrolled patients while the infection was active and tracked those patients longitudinally over the course of disease. The collaborating institutions used their own protocols to collect whole blood in K2EDTA tubes. For TCRbeta analysis, collaborator samples were shipped as frozen whole blood, as isolated PBMCs, or as DNA extracted from either sample type.

Source material: peripheral blood. The receptor was derived from a woman in her seventies with COVID-19, enrolled during active disease. The chain is assembled from TRBV7-2 and TRBJ2-7, and 10 junctional nucleotides match TRBD2. The CDR3 protein sequence reads: CASSLTSGTSYEQYF. The nucleotide sequence reads as follows: TGTGCCAGCAGCTTAACTAGCGGGACCTCCTACGAGCAGTACTTC.